These T cell receptor beta chains were read from a single sample in a study of OX40 agonist ivuxolimab in advanced cancers. Sequencing used immunoSEQ multiplex PCR; TCRdb keeps in-frame clones, though not all of them. The sample consists of roughly 59,000 clones, over 75% of them appearing once. Here the sequenced sample was CD4+ or CD8+ T cells sorted from blood, taken in a trial of the OX40 agonist ivuxolimab. The source of these receptors is an adult with an advanced solid tumor such as melanoma, head and neck, liver or kidney cancer. The CDR3 runs from the conserved cysteine through the conserved F or W. D genes are given only for firm matches. Size values are once, few and many counts, or a class for expanded clones, and some rows have none.

d_call: .
clone_size: .
v_call: TRBV2
j_call: TRBJ2-1
cdr3_nt: TGTGCCAGCAGGTCCCCGGGGGCTGGGTACAATGAGCAGTTCTTC
cdr3_aa: CASRSPGAGYNEQFF

d_call: .
clone_size: once
v_call: TRBV18
j_call: TRBJ1-1
cdr3_nt: TGTGCCAGCTCACCAATGAAGCTAAACACTGAAGCTTTCTTT
cdr3_aa: CASSPMKLNTEAFF

d_call: .
clone_size: .
v_call: TRBV7-2
j_call: TRBJ1-1
cdr3_nt: TGTGCCAGCAGCTTAGCGGGGTTGAACACTGAAGCTTTCTTT
cdr3_aa: CASSLAGLNTEAFF

d_call: .
clone_size: .
v_call: TRBV6-5
j_call: TRBJ2-5
cdr3_nt: TGTGCCAGCAGTTACCCGGGGGTCGGAGAGACCCAGTACTTC
cdr3_aa: CASSYPGVGETQYF

d_call: TRBD1
clone_size: .
v_call: TRBV10-3
j_call: TRBJ2-3
cdr3_nt: TGTGCCATCAGTGAGCGGGCAGGGGGCGAGACAGATACGCAGTATTTT
cdr3_aa: CAISERAGGETDTQYF

d_call: TRBD2
clone_size: .
v_call: TRBV30
j_call: TRBJ2-4
cdr3_nt: TGTGCCTGGAACCCGGGACTAGCGGGGGGACCTTTTCAGTACTTC
cdr3_aa: CAWNPGLAGGPFQYF

d_call: .
clone_size: .
v_call: TRBV11-2
j_call: TRBJ2-5
cdr3_nt: TGTGCCAGCAGCTTCGGGGCCCAAGAGACCCAGTACTTC
cdr3_aa: CASSFGAQETQYF

d_call: .
clone_size: .
v_call: TRBV30
j_call: TRBJ1-2
cdr3_nt: TGTGCCTGGAGTGTACAGGACGGCTTCGTCTATGGCTACACCTTC
cdr3_aa: CAWSVQDGFVYGYTF

d_call: .
clone_size: .
v_call: TRBV7-2
j_call: TRBJ2-3
cdr3_nt: TGTGCCAGCAGGGCCCTGGGGGGCACAGATACGCAGTATTTT
cdr3_aa: CASRALGGTDTQYF

d_call: .
clone_size: once
v_call: TRBV10-2
j_call: TRBJ2-5
cdr3_nt: TGCGCCAGCAGTAGGAGTCTGAGGGAGACCCAGTACTTC
cdr3_aa: CASSRSLRETQYF

d_call: .
clone_size: .
v_call: TRBV6-6
j_call: TRBJ2-7
cdr3_nt: TGTGCCAGCAATCCTAGTCAGGGGGGCGAGCAGTACTTC
cdr3_aa: CASNPSQGGEQYF

d_call: TRBD2
clone_size: .
v_call: TRBV10-3
j_call: TRBJ2-1
cdr3_nt: TGTGCCATCAGTGACTCTGCGGGAGGGCCTAATGAGCAGTTCTTC
cdr3_aa: CAISDSAGGPNEQFF

d_call: .
clone_size: .
v_call: TRBV27
j_call: TRBJ2-5
cdr3_nt: TGTGCCAGCAGTTCAAGACAGGCCGAGACCCAGTACTTC
cdr3_aa: CASSSRQAETQYF

d_call: .
clone_size: .
v_call: TRBV7-7
j_call: TRBJ2-1
cdr3_nt: TGTGCTAGCAGCTTATTACCTGGGGTGGACAATGAGCAGTTCTTC
cdr3_aa: CASSLLPGVDNEQFF

d_call: .
clone_size: once
v_call: TRBV11-3
j_call: TRBJ2-1
cdr3_nt: TGTGCCAGCAGCTTAGATCCAGGGCCGGGAGCCAATGAGCAGTTCTTC
cdr3_aa: CASSLDPGPGANEQFF

d_call: .
clone_size: .
v_call: TRBV4-1
j_call: TRBJ2-5
cdr3_nt: TGCGCCAGCAGCCAAGAGGGGGCGGGGGAGACCCAGTACTTC
cdr3_aa: CASSQEGAGETQYF

d_call: TRBD1
clone_size: .
v_call: TRBV7-6
j_call: TRBJ2-7
cdr3_nt: TGTGCCAGCAGCCCCAGCGGACAGGGAACCTACGAGCAGTACTTC
cdr3_aa: CASSPSGQGTYEQYF

d_call: .
clone_size: .
v_call: TRBV5-6
j_call: TRBJ2-1
cdr3_nt: TGTGCCAGCAGCTTGTTGGGGGTAGATGAGCAGTTCTTC
cdr3_aa: CASSLLGVDEQFF

d_call: .
clone_size: .
v_call: TRBV2
j_call: TRBJ2-3
cdr3_nt: TGTGCCAGCAGTCGTGCCTACACACGCACAGATACGCAGTATTTT
cdr3_aa: CASSRAYTRTDTQYF

d_call: .
clone_size: .
v_call: TRBV29-1
j_call: TRBJ1-2
cdr3_nt: TGCAGCGTTGAAACGGAGGGAGGCTACACCTTC
cdr3_aa: CSVETEGGYTF

d_call: TRBD2
clone_size: .
v_call: TRBV4-1
j_call: TRBJ2-3
cdr3_nt: TGCGCCAGCAGCCGGGGAGGGGAGACAGATACGCAGTATTTT
cdr3_aa: CASSRGGETDTQYF

d_call: .
clone_size: .
v_call: TRBV15
j_call: TRBJ2-5
cdr3_nt: TGTGCCACCAGCAGAGAAGGGGGACAAGAGACCCAGTACTTC
cdr3_aa: CATSREGGQETQYF

d_call: .
clone_size: .
v_call: TRBV6-1
j_call: TRBJ1-2
cdr3_nt: TGTGCCAGCAGTGAAGAGGGAAGTTATGGCTACACCTTC
cdr3_aa: CASSEEGSYGYTF

d_call: TRBD1
clone_size: .
v_call: TRBV7-3
j_call: TRBJ1-1
cdr3_nt: TGTGCCAGCAGCGGAAGGGACAGGGGGACCACTGAAGCTTTCTTT
cdr3_aa: CASSGRDRGTTEAFF

d_call: .
clone_size: .
v_call: TRBV19
j_call: TRBJ1-2
cdr3_nt: TGTGCCAGTAGTATAGATTGGACCAGGGAGAATGGCTACACCTTC
cdr3_aa: CASSIDWTRENGYTF

d_call: TRBD1
clone_size: once
v_call: TRBV12-5
j_call: TRBJ1-3
cdr3_nt: TGTGCTAGTGCCCCCCGGACAGGGTATCCTGGAAACACCATATATTTT
cdr3_aa: CASAPRTGYPGNTIYF

d_call: TRBD2
clone_size: .
v_call: TRBV4-1
j_call: TRBJ2-5
cdr3_nt: TGCGCCAGCAGCCCACTTGGACTAGCGACCGAAGAGACCCAGTACTTC
cdr3_aa: CASSPLGLATEETQYF

d_call: TRBD1
clone_size: once
v_call: TRBV5-6
j_call: TRBJ2-7
cdr3_nt: TGTGCCAGCAGCTGGAGGACAGGGGGCCACGAGCAGTACTTC
cdr3_aa: CASSWRTGGHEQYF

d_call: .
clone_size: .
v_call: TRBV2
j_call: TRBJ1-1
cdr3_nt: TGTGCCAGCAGGGGGGACGGAGACACTGAAGCTTTCTTT
cdr3_aa: CASRGDGDTEAFF

d_call: .
clone_size: few
v_call: TRBV2
j_call: TRBJ2-1
cdr3_nt: TGTGCCAGCAGGCAGGCGGGCAATGAGCAGTTCTTC
cdr3_aa: CASRQAGNEQFF

d_call: TRBD1
clone_size: .
v_call: TRBV5-1
j_call: TRBJ2-2
cdr3_nt: TGCGCCAGCAGCACACAGGGGAATGGCGGGGAGCTGTTTTTT
cdr3_aa: CASSTQGNGGELFF

d_call: .
clone_size: .
v_call: TRBV7-2
j_call: TRBJ2-2
cdr3_nt: TGTGCCAGCAGAAAAGGGAACGGGGAGCTGTTTTTT
cdr3_aa: CASRKGNGELFF

d_call: .
clone_size: .
v_call: TRBV28
j_call: TRBJ2-6
cdr3_nt: TGTGCCAGCAGTCCCTCGACTTTATCGGGGGCCAACGTCCTGACTTTC
cdr3_aa: CASSPSTLSGANVLTF

d_call: .
clone_size: .
v_call: TRBV4-2
j_call: TRBJ2-1
cdr3_nt: TGTGCCAGCAGCCAAGCAGGACTTGACAACAATGAGCAGTTCTTC
cdr3_aa: CASSQAGLDNNEQFF

d_call: TRBD1
clone_size: .
v_call: TRBV9
j_call: TRBJ1-6
cdr3_nt: TGTGCCAGCAGCGCCTCGGGACAGGGTGGGACACCCCTCCACTTT
cdr3_aa: CASSASGQGGTPLHF

d_call: TRBD1
clone_size: .
v_call: TRBV19
j_call: TRBJ1-5
cdr3_nt: TGTGCCAGTAGTTCCGGGACAGGGGGCTGGCAGCCCCAGCATTTT
cdr3_aa: CASSSGTGGWQPQHF

d_call: .
clone_size: few
v_call: TRBV2
j_call: TRBJ1-6
cdr3_nt: TGTGCCAGCAGTGAAATCTCCCGTGGCCCCCTCCACTTT
cdr3_aa: CASSEISRGPLHF

d_call: .
clone_size: .
v_call: TRBV5-1
j_call: TRBJ2-5
cdr3_nt: TGCGCCAGCAGCTTGGGCGGGCAAGAGACCCAGTACTTC
cdr3_aa: CASSLGGQETQYF